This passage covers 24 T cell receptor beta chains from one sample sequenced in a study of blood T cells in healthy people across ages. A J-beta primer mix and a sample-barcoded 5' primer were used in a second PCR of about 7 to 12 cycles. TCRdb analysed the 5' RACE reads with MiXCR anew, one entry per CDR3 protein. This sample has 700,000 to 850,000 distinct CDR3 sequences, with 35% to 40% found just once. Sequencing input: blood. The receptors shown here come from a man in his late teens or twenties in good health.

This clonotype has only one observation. The CDR3 DNA reads as TGTGCCAGTAGTACCCCCGGAGACAGGGGGCGCGGATTTTTCACGGTCAATGAGCAGTTCTTC. Protein: CASSTPGDRGRGFFTVNEQFF. J is TRBJ2-1 and V is TRBV19; 10 bases line up with TRBD1. There are 21 residues in the CDR3. Germline V CDR1 and CDR2: LNHDA, SQIVND (reference sequence). The junction had 24 bases not matched to a gene; V was cut back by 4 bases and J by 6 bases.

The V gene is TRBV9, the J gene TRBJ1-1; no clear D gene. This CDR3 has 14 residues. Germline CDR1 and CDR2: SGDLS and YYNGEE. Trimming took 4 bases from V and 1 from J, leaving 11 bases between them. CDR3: CASSLGVQNTEAFF. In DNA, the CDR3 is TGTGCCAGCAGCCTAGGCGTCCAGAACACTGAAGCTTTCTTT.

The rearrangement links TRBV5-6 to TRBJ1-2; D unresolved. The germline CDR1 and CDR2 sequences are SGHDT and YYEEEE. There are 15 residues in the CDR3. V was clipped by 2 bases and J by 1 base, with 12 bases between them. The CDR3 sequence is CASSFVEDFNYGYTF. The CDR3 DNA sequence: TGTGCCAGCAGCTTCGTAGAGGACTTTAACTATGGCTACACCTTC. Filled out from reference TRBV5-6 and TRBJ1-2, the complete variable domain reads DAGVTQSPTHLIKTRGQQVTLRCSPKSGHDTVSWYQQALGQGPQFIFQYYEEEERQRGNFPDRFSGHQFPNYSSELNVNALLLGDSALYLCASSFVEDFNYGYTFGSGTRLTVV.

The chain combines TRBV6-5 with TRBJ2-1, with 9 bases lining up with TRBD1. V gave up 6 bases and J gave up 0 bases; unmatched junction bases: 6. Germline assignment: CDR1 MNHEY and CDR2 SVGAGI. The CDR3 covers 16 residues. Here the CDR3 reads CASSQTGGTSYNEQFF. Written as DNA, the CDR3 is TGTGCCAGCAGCCAAACAGGGGGCACCTCCTACAATGAGCAGTTCTTC.

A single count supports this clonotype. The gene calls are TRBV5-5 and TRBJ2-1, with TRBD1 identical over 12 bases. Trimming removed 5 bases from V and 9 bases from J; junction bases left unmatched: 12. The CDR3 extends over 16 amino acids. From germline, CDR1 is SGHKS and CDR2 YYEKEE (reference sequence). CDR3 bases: TGTGCCAGCAGGCCCCACCCGGGACAGGGGGCTGTTGAGCAGTTCTTC. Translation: CASRPHPGQGAVEQFF.

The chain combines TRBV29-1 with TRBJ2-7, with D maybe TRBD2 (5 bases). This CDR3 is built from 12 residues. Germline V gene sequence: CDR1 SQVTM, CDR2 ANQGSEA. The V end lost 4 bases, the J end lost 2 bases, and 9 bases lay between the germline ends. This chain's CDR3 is CSVVEGTYEQYF. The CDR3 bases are TGCAGCGTTGTAGAGGGAACCTACGAGCAGTACTTC.

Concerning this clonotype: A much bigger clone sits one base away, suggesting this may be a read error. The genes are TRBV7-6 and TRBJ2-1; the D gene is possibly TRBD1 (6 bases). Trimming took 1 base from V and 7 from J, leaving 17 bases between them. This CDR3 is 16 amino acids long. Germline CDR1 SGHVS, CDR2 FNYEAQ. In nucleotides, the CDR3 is TGTGCCAGCAGCTTAGGGTCTGCTAGCAGGGGTAATGAGCAGTTCTTC. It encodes CASSLGSASRGNEQFF.

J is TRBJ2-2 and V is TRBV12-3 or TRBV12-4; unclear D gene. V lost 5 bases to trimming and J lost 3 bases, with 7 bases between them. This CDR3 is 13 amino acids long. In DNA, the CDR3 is TGTGCCAGCAGTACCACGGACACCGGGGAGCTGTTTTTT. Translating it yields CASSTTDTGELFF.

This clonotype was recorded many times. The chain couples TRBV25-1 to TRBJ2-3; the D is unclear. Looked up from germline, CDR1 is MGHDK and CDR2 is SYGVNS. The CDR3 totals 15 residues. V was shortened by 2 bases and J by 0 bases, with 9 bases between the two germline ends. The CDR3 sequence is CASSEDPESTDTQYF. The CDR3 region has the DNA TGTGCCAGCAGTGAAGATCCGGAGAGCACAGATACGCAGTATTTT.

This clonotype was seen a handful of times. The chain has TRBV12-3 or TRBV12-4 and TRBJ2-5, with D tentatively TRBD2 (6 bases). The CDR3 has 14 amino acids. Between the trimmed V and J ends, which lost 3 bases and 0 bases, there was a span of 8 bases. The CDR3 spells CASSFWGDQETQYF. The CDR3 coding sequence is TGTGCCAGCAGTTTTTGGGGGGACCAAGAGACCCAGTACTTC.

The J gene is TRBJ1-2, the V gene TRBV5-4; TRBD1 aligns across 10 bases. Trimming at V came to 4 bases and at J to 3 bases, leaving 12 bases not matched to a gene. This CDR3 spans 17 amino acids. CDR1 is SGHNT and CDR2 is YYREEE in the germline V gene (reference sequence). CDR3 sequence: CASSPALGTGEDYGYTF. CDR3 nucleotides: TGTGCCAGCAGCCCCGCTCTCGGGACAGGGGAGGACTATGGCTACACCTTC. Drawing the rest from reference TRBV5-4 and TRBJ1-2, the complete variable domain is ETGVTQSPTHLIKTRGQQVTLRCSSQSGHNTVSWYQQALGQGPQFIFQYYREEENGRGNFPPRFSGLQFPNYSSELNVNALELDDSALYLCASSPALGTGEDYGYTFGSGTRLTVV.

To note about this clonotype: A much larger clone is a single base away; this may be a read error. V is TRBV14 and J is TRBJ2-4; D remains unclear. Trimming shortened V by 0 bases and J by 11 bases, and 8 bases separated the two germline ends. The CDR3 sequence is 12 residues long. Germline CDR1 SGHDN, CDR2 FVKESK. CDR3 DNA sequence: TGTGCCAGCAGCCAAGATTCCCCGGTTCAGTACTTC. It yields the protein CASSQDSPVQYF.

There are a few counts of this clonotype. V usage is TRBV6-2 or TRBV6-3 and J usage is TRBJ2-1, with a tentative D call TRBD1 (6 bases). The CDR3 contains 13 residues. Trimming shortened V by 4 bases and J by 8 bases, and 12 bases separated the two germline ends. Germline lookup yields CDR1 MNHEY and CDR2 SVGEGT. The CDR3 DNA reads TGTGCCAGCAGTTCGCGACAGGCCGATGAGCAGTTCTTC. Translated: CASSSRQADEQFF.

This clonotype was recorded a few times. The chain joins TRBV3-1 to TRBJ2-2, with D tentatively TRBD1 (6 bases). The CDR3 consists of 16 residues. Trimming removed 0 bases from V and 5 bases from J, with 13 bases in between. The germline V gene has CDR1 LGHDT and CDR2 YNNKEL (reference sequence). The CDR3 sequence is CASSQELTGSTGELFF. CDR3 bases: TGTGCCAGCAGCCAAGAATTAACAGGGAGTACCGGGGAGCTGTTTTTT.

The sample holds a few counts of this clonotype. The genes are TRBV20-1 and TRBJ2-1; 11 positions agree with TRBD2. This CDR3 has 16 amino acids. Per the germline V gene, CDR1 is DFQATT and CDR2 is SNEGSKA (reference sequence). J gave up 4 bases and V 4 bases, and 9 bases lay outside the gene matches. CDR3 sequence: CSANIAGGPAYNEQFF. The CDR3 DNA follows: TGCAGTGCTAATATAGCGGGGGGGCCGGCGTACAATGAGCAGTTCTTC.

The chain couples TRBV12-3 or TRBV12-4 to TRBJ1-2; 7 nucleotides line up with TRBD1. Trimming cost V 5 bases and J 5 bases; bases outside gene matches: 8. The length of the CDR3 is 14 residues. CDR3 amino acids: CASSPTGFGYGYTF. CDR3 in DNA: TGTGCCAGCAGTCCGACAGGGTTCGGGTATGGCTACACCTTC.

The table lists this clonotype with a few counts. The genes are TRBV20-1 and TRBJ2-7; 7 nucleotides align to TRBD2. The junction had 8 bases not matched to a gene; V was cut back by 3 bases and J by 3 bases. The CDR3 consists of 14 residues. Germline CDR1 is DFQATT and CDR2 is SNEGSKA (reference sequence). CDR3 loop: CSASLRGELYEQYF. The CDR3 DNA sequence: TGCAGTGCTAGCTTACGGGGGGAGCTCTACGAGCAGTACTTC.

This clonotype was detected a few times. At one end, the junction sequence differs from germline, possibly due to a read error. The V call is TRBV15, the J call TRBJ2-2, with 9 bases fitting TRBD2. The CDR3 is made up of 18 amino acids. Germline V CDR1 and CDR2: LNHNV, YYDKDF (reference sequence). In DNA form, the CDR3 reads TGTGCCAGCAGCAGAGTCAATAGCGGGAGCGCGAACACCGGGGAGCTGTTTTTT. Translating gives CASSRVNSGSANTGELFF.

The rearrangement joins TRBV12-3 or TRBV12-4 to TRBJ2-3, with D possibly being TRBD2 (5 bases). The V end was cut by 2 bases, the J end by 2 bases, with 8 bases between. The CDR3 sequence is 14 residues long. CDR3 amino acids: CASSLRGNTDTQYF. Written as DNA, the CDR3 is TGTGCCAGCAGTTTACGGGGAAACACAGATACGCAGTATTTT.

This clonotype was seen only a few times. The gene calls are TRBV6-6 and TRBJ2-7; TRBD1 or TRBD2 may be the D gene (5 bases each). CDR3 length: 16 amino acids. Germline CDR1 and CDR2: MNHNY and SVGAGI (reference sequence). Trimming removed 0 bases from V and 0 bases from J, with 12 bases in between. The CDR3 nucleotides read TGTGCCAGCAGTTACTCGAGGGGTGGCTTCTCCTACGAGCAGTACTTC. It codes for CASSYSRGGFSYEQYF.

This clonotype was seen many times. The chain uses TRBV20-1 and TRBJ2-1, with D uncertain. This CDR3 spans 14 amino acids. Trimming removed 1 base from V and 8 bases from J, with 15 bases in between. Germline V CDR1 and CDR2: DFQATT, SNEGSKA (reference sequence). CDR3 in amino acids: CSARGGSSLDEQFF. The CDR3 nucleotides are TGCAGTGCTAGAGGTGGTTCCTCACTGGATGAGCAGTTCTTC.

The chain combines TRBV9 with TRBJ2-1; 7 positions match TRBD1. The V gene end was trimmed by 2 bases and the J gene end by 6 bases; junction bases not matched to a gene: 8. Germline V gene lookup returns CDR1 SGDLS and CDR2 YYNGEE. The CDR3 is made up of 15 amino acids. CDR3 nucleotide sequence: TGTGCCAGCAGCGTGAACAGGGGAGATGCCAATGAGCAGTTCTTC. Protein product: CASSVNRGDANEQFF.

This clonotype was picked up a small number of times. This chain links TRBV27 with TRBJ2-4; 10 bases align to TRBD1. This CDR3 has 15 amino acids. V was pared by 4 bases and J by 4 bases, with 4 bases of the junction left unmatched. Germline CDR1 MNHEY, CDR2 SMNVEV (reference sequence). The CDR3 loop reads CASSSPGQGKNIQYF. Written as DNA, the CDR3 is TGTGCCAGCAGTTCGCCGGGACAGGGGAAAAACATTCAGTACTTC.

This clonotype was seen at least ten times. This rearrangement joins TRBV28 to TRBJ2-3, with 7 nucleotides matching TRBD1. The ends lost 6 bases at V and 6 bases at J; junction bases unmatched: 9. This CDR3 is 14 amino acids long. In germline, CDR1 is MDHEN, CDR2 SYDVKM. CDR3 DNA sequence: TGTGCCAGCAGCGTTGATACAGGGGAGGATACGCAGTATTTT. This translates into CASSVDTGEDTQYF.